These 15 T cell receptor beta chains were all obtained from the same sample, sequenced in a study of blood T cell repertoires in COVID-19. This table comes from immunoSEQ multiplex PCR, and its TCRdb copy is limited to in-frame clones, with some not included. This sample yields 300,000 or so clones, of which 86% are seen a single time; around 1.5% belongs to the top ten. Input material: peripheral blood. These receptors originate from a woman aged 45-65 years with acute or convalescent COVID-19.

The J gene is TRBJ1-2, the V gene TRBV24-1, with 7 bases fitting TRBD1. The CDR3 extends over 17 amino acids. Germline V gene sequence: CDR1 KGHDR, CDR2 SFDVKD. V lost 3 bases, J lost 1 base, and 10 bases stayed unmatched. The CDR3 DNA follows: TGTGCCACCAGTGATAAAATTGGGACAGCTAATAACTATGGCTACACCTTC. Its translation: CATSDKIGTANNYGYTF.

The rearrangement joins TRBV19 to TRBJ1-5; 8 nucleotides match TRBD1. The ends lost 7 bases at V and 6 bases at J; junction bases unmatched: 8. The CDR3 consists of 14 residues. The germline CDR1 and CDR2 sequences are LNHDA and SQIVND (reference sequence). This chain's CDR3 is CASIADRGGQPQHF. The CDR3 DNA reads as TGTGCCAGTATCGCAGACAGGGGAGGTCAGCCCCAGCATTTT.

This clone was observed a handful of times. The chain uses TRBV7-9 and TRBJ2-6; D is possibly TRBD1 (5 bases). Germline CDR1 reads SEHNR; CDR2 reads FQNEAQ (reference sequence). Trimming took 3 bases from V and 4 from J, leaving 10 bases between them. This CDR3 is built from 15 residues. The CDR3 protein is CASSFGAAGANVLTF. DNA of the CDR3: TGTGCCAGCAGCTTTGGGGCTGCGGGGGCCAACGTCCTGACTTTC.

The chain has TRBV18 and TRBJ2-1, with TRBD2 matching 11 bases. There are 17 residues in the CDR3. Germline lookup yields CDR1 KGHSH and CDR2 LQKENI. The junction had 19 bases not matched to a gene; V was cut back by 4 bases and J by 14 bases. CDR3 in amino acids: CASSLNTGTSGEGGEFF. Here the CDR3 DNA reads TGTGCCAGCTCACTAAACACCGGGACTAGCGGAGAAGGGGGGGAGTTCTTC.

The chain is built from TRBV6-6 and TRBJ2-1, with 8 bases aligning to TRBD2. Trimming cost V 6 bases and J 10 bases; bases outside gene matches: 14. The germline V gene encodes CDR1 MNHNY and CDR2 SVGAGI (reference sequence). This CDR3 comprises 15 residues. The CDR3 sequence: CASSYSGTPSSEQFF. The CDR3 bases are TGTGCCAGCAGCTATAGCGGGACCCCTAGTTCCGAGCAGTTCTTC.

This rearrangement joins TRBV7-2 to TRBJ1-4; weak D call: TRBD1 (5 bases). The CDR3 sequence is 15 residues long. V shed 1 base and J shed 8 bases, with 14 bases lying between them. Germline values: CDR1 SGHTA, CDR2 FQGNSA. The CDR3 nucleotides read TGTGCCAGCAGCTTAGAACGGCAGGGATTCGAAAAACTGTTTTTT. It is translated as CASSLERQGFEKLFF.

This clone was found a few times. The V call is TRBV18, the J call TRBJ1-5, with 7 bases matching TRBD1. The CDR3 sequence is 16 residues long. The germline V gene encodes CDR1 KGHSH and CDR2 LQKENI. Trimming took 3 bases from V and 2 from J; bases not matched to a gene: 7. The CDR3 nucleotides are TGTGCCAGCTCACCTGACAGGGATGGGGGCAATCAGCCCCAGCATTTT. Its translation: CASSPDRDGGNQPQHF.

The chain is built from TRBV2 and TRBJ2-1; D gene unclear. The length of the CDR3 is 11 residues. V was shortened by 5 bases and J by 7 bases, with 6 bases between the two germline ends. Germline CDR1 is SNHLY and CDR2 is FYNNEI. The CDR3 DNA is TGTGCCAGCAGTTCTAGGAATGAGCAGTTCTTC. It specifies CASSSRNEQFF.

The V call is TRBV19, the J call TRBJ2-7; 8 bases line up with TRBD2. V was pared by 6 bases and J by 0 bases, with 4 bases of the junction left unmatched. The CDR3 loop spans 14 amino acids. The V gene's germline CDR1 is LNHDA and CDR2 SQIVND (reference sequence). DNA for the CDR3: TGTGCCAGTAGCCGGGGGGGGATCTCCTACGAGCAGTACTTC. Protein sequence: CASSRGGISYEQYF.

The chain carries TRBV27 and TRBJ1-1; 8 bases line up with TRBD1. V gave up 8 bases and J gave up 3 bases; unmatched junction bases: 8. This CDR3 is 14 amino acids long. Germline CDR1 and CDR2: MNHEY and SMNVEV (reference sequence). The CDR3 nucleotides read TGTGCCAGCTCTCTAGACAGGGGCGACACTGAAGCTTTCTTT. Protein: CASSLDRGDTEAFF.

The chain links TRBV16 to TRBJ1-2, with TRBD1 as a possible D gene (5 bases). Germline CDR1 is KGHSY and CDR2 is FQNENV. Trimming left V 0 bases short and J 7 bases short, with 9 bases between. The CDR3 totals 13 residues. The CDR3 loop is CASSQSGGRGYTF. In DNA form, the CDR3 reads TGTGCCAGCAGCCAATCGGGGGGTCGTGGCTACACCTTC.

This chain connects TRBV19 to TRBJ1-1; 7 bases line up with TRBD1. Germline V gene data show CDR1 as LNHDA and CDR2 as SQIVND (reference sequence). The J segment lost 0 bases and the V segment lost 7 bases, leaving 5 bases of the junction unmatched. The CDR3 is 14 amino acids. CDR3 in DNA: TGTGCCAGTACCCCGGGACAGATGAACACTGAAGCTTTCTTT. Translating it yields CASTPGQMNTEAFF.

This clone was seen a single time. The V call is TRBV27, the J call TRBJ1-2; TRBD1 matches 7 bases. The ends lost 2 bases at V and 13 bases at J; junction bases unmatched: 7. Germline lookup yields CDR1 MNHEY and CDR2 SMNVEV (reference sequence). The CDR3 extends over 12 amino acids. This CDR3 is CASSLTGRGVTF. The CDR3 nucleotides are TGTGCCAGCAGTTTAACGGGCAGGGGGGTCACCTTC.

This clone is a singleton in its sample. V gene TRBV3-1 (or the pseudogene TRBV3-2) combines with J gene TRBJ2-1; 9 bases agree with TRBD2. The V segment lost 0 bases and the J segment 9 bases; nucleotides outside the gene matches: 6. The CDR3 sequence is 15 residues long. In germline, CDR1 is LGHDT, CDR2 YNNKEL (reference sequence). CDR3 coding DNA: TGTGCCAGCAGCCAAGAGAGGCTAGCGGGAAGTGAGCAGTTCTTC. Its protein is CASSQERLAGSEQFF.

The chain couples TRBV6-2 or TRBV6-3 to TRBJ1-1, with D possibly matching TRBD1 (6 bases). From germline, CDR1 is MNHEY and CDR2 SVGEGT. Trimming stripped 6 bases from V and 1 base from J, with 9 bases between. This CDR3 contains 13 residues. The DNA of the CDR3 is TGTGCCAGCAGCCACAGGGAGAACACTGAAGCTTTCTTT. Amino acids: CASSHRENTEAFF.